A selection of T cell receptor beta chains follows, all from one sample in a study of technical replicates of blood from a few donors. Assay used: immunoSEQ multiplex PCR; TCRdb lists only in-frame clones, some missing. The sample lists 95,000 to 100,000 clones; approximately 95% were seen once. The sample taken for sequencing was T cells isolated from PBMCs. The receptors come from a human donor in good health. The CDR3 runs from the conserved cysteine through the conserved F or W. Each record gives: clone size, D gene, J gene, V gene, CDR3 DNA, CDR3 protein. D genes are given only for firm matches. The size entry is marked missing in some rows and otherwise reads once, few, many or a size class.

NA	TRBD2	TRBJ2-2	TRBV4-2	TGTGCCAGCAGCCAAGACCCAGCGGGAGGTGGCACCGGGGAGCTGTTTTTT	CASSQDPAGGGTGELFF
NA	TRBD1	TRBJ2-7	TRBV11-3	TGTGCCAGCAGCTCCAGGACAGGGATCCATATAACCTACGAGCAGTACTTC	CASSSRTGIHITYEQYF
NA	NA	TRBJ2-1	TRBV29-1	TGCAGCGTCCTTGTGGTCCTGCGTGAGCAGTTCTTC	CSVLVVLREQFF
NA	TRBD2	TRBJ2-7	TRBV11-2	TGTGCCAGCAGCTTAATGGTTCTAGCGGGAGGTGCCGAGCAGTACTTC	CASSLMVLAGGAEQYF
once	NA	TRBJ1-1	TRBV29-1	TGCAGCGCACGCTTACAGGCGATAAACACTGAAGCTTTCTTT	CSARLQAINTEAFF
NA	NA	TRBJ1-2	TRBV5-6	TGTGCCAGCAGCTCCGACGGTGACGGGTCGGATGGCTACACCTTC	CASSSDGDGSDGYTF
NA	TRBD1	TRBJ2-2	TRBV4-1	TGCGCCAGCAGCCAAGGTAGAACAGGGGGCCCCGGGGAGCTGTTTTTT	CASSQGRTGGPGELFF
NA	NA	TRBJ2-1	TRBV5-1	TGCGCCAGCAGCCTCGCGACGGGAGCGCGTGATGAGCAGTTCTTC	CASSLATGARDEQFF
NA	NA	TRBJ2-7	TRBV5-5	TGTGCCAGCAGCCTAAGCTCCTACGAGCAGTACTTC	CASSLSSYEQYF
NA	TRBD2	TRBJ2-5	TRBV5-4	TGTGCCAGCAGCCATGGACTAGCGGGAGCCATGCGGATTAGTGAGACCCAGTACTTC	CASSHGLAGAMRISETQYF
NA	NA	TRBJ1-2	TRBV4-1	TGCGCCAGCAGCCCACGTGAGGGAATCTATGGCTACACCTTC	CASSPREGIYGYTF
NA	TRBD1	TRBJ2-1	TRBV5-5	TGTGCCAGCAGCTTGGGGGCAGGGGGCGCCTACAATGAGCAGTTCTTC	CASSLGAGGAYNEQFF
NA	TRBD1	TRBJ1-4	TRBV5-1	TGCGCCAGCAGCTTGAGGGGGACAGGGTTTGAAAAACTGTTTTTT	CASSLRGTGFEKLFF
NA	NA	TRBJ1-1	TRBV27	TGTGCCAGCACCATCAGGCCGGAGGCCACTGAAGCTTTCTTT	CASTIRPEATEAFF
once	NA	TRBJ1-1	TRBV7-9	TGTGCCAGCAGCTTACTAGTTATTTCGGGTGAAGCTTTCTTT	CASSLLVISGEAFF
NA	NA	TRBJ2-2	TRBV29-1	TGCAGCGTTGAAGGACTAGTAGGCGGGGAGCTGTTTTTT	CSVEGLVGGELFF
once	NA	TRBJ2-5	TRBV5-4	TGTGCCAGCAGCTCTCCGACTAGAAAGGGAGAGACCCAGTACTTC	CASSSPTRKGETQYF
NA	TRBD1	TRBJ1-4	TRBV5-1	TGCGCCAGCAGCTCGGGACAGGGTGGCGAAAAACTGTTTTTT	CASSSGQGGEKLFF
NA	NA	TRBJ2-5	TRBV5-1	TGCGCCAGCCGAGATGCCCCGCGCGAAGAGACCCAGTACTTC	CASRDAPREETQYF
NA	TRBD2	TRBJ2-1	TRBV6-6	TGTGCCAGCAGCCTAAGGTCGGGACTAGCGGGCTATGAGCAGTTCTTC	CASSLRSGLAGYEQFF
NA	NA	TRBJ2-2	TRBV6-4	TGTGCCAGCAGTCAACAGGGTACCACCGGGGAGCTGTTTTTT	CASSQQGTTGELFF
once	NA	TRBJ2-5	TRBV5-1	TGCGCCAGCAGCTTTGTCTCGGTCCAAGAGACCCAGTACTTC	CASSFVSVQETQYF
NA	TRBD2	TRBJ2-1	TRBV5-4	TGTGCCAGCATGGGCGGGGGGGCGACTAGCGGGAGTGATGAGCAGTTCTTC	CASMGGGATSGSDEQFF
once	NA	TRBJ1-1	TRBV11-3	TGTGCCAGCAACCCGAGGGATCGGGGGAATAGCGGTGAAGCTTTCTTT	CASNPRDRGNSGEAFF
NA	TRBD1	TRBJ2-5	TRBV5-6	TGTGCCAGCAGCACTCGAGGGGCCGGGACAGAAGAGACCCAGTACTTC	CASSTRGAGTEETQYF
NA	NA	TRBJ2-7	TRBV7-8	TGTGCCAGCAGCTTTTCATACGAGCAGTACTTC	CASSFSYEQYF
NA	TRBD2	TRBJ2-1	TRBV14	TGTGCCAGCAGCCCTCCGGGACTAAAAGTTCTAGGCTCCTACAATGAGCAGTTCTTC	CASSPPGLKVLGSYNEQFF
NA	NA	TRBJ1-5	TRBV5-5	TGTGCCAGCAGCTTGGGCGGTTTCGGGCAGCCCCAGCATTTT	CASSLGGFGQPQHF
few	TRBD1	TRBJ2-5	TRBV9	TGTGCCAGCAGCGTGGCCCAGGGGGCAGGGGAGACCCAGTACTTC	CASSVAQGAGETQYF
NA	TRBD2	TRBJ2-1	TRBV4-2	TGTGCCAGCAGCCAATTCGGTGGCCAGGGACTAGCAGACGAGCAGTTCTTC	CASSQFGGQGLADEQFF
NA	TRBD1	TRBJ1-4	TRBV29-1	TGCAGCGTTGAAGATCCGGGACAGCGTAATGAAAAACTGTTTTTT	CSVEDPGQRNEKLFF
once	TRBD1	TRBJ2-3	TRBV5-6	TGTGCCAGCAGACAGGGACAGGGGCGAAATACGCAGTATTTT	CASRQGQGRNTQYF
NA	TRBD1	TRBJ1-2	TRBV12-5	TGTGCTAGTGGTTCGGGTGGGACAGGGGCAAGAAACTATGGCTACACCTTC	CASGSGGTGARNYGYTF
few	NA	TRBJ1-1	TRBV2	TGTGCCAGCAAGGCAGGCCTAAATTTGAACACTGAAGCTTTCTTT	CASKAGLNLNTEAFF
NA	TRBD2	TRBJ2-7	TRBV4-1	TGCGCCAGCAGTAAAGCGGGAGTCCCCTACGAGCAGTACTTC	CASSKAGVPYEQYF
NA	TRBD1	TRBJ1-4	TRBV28	TGTGCCAGCAGTCTCCGGACAGGGCGTGCAACTAATGAAAAACTGTTTTTT	CASSLRTGRATNEKLFF
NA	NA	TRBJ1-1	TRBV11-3	TGTGCCAGCAGCTCGTCAGGTCCCAGGCAGAACACTGAAGCTTTCTTT	CASSSSGPRQNTEAFF
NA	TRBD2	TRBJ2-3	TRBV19	TGTGCCAGTAGTATAAGACTAGCGGGGACAACAGATACGCAGTATTTT	CASSIRLAGTTDTQYF
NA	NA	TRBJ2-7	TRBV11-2	TGTGCCAGCAGCTTAGGTGCCACGGGGGTCTACGAGCAGTACTTC	CASSLGATGVYEQYF
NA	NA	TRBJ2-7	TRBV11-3	TGTGCCAGCAGCCCCGCCCAGAACTACGAGCAGTACTTC	CASSPAQNYEQYF
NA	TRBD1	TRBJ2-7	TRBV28	TGTGCCAGCAGTGGGACAGGATACTACGAGCAGTACTTC	CASSGTGYYEQYF
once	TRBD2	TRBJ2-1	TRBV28	TGTGCCAGCAGTTTCCCCGGGACTAGCGGGTACAATGAGCAGTTCTTC	CASSFPGTSGYNEQFF
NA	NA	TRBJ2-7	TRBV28	TGTGCCAGCAGTTTCAGGGGCGGCGACGGCGAGCAGTACTTC	CASSFRGGDGEQYF
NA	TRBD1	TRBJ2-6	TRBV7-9	TGTGCCAGCAGCACCCAGGGACAGGGCTTCCGGGCCAACGTCCTGACTTTC	CASSTQGQGFRANVLTF
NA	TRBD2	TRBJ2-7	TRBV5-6	TGTGCCAGCAGCTCCGGGACTAGCGGGAGACACGAGCAGTACTTC	CASSSGTSGRHEQYF
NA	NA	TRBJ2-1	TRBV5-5	TGTGCCAGCAGCTTCAGAACTAGCTCCTACAATGAGCAGTTCTTC	CASSFRTSSYNEQFF
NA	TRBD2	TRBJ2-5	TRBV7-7	TGTGCCAGCAGCCCAACTAGCGGGAAGGGCGAGACCCAGTACTTC	CASSPTSGKGETQYF
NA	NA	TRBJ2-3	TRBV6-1	TGTGCCAGCAGTGAAAGCGGAACTAGCACAGATACGCAGTATTTT	CASSESGTSTDTQYF
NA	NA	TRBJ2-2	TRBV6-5	TGTGCCAGCAGTCTACTAGCTGTCGGCACCGGGGAGCTGTTTTTT	CASSLLAVGTGELFF
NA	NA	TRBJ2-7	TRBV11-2	TGTGCCAGCAGCTTAGTCGGTCAAAGCTCCTACGAGCAGTACTTC	CASSLVGQSSYEQYF
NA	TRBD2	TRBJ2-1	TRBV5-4	TGTGCCAGCAGCTTGGGACTAGCGAGGTCATACAATGAGCAGTTCTTC	CASSLGLARSYNEQFF